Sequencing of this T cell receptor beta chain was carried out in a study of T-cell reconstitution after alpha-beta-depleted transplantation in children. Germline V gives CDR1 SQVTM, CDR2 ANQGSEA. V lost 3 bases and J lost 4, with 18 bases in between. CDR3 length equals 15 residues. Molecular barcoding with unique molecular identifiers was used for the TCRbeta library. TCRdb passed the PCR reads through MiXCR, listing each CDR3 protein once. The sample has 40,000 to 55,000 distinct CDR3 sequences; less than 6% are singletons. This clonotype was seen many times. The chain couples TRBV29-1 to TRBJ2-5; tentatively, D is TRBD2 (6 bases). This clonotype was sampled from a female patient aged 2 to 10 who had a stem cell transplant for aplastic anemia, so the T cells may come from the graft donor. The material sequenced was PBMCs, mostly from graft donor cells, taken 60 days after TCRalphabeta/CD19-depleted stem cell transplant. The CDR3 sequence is CSVELRDSYRETQYF. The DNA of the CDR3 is TGCAGCGTTGAGTTGAGGGACTCCTATCGAGAGACCCAGTACTTC.